This T cell receptor beta chain is drawn from a study of identical twins. No donor was unhealthy or non-Caucasian. Germline assignment: CDR1 MNHEY and CDR2 SVGAGI. This CDR3 has 15 residues. The ends were cut back, 3 bases at V and 9 bases at J, with 21 bases in the middle. A remark on this clonotype: Antigen: not known.

Overall study findings and caveats: Conclusions relied on cross-sectional statistical analysis, not following the same donors. Weaker excess twin sharing was seen among beta out-of-frame sequences.

Unique molecular identifiers were present on cDNA, and template switching added a universal primer site. A single record per CDR3 protein comes from TCRdb applying MiXCR to the 5' RACE reads. The data show approximately 230,000 distinct CDR3 sequences, roughly an eighth seen once. This clonotype originated in a woman aged 18-35 years in good health. This chain links TRBV6-5 with TRBJ2-7, with a weak D call TRBD1 (7 bases). Sample: memory (CD45RO+) T cells sorted from blood. The CDR3 region has the DNA TGTGCCAGCAGTTATAGGACAGGTCGCGGGGATGGGCAGTACTTC. Translated: CASSYRTGRGDGQYF.